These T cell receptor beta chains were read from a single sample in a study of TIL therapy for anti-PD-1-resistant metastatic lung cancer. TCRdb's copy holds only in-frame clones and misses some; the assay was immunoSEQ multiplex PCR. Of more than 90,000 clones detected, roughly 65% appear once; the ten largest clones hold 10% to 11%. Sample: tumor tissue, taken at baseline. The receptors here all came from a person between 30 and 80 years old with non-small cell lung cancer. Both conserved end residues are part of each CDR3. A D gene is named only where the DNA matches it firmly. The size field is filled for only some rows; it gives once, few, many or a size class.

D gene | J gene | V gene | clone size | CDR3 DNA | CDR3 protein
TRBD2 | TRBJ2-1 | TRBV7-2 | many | TGTGCCAGCAGCAGGACTAGCGGGAACTACAATGAGCAGTTCTTC | CASSRTSGNYNEQFF
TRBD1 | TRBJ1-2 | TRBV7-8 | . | TGTGCCAGCAGCTTTACAGGGGGCGGGGGCTACACCTTC | CASSFTGGGGYTF
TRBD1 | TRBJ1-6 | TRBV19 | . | TGTGCCAGTAGTATAGCGACAGGGTCAAGTTCACCCCTCCACTTT | CASSIATGSSSPLHF
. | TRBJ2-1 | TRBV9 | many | TGTGCCAGCAGGCCCCTCCCAGCAACAGGGAACAATGAGCAGTTCTTC | CASRPLPATGNNEQFF
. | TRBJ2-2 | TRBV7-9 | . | TGTGCCAGCAGCGTAATGGCGGCAAACACCGGGGAGCTGTTTTTT | CASSVMAANTGELFF
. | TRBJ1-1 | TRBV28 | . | TGTGCCAGCAGTCCCGCCCCCGGGACACCTAACACTGAAGCTTTCTTT | CASSPAPGTPNTEAFF
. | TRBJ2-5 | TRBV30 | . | TGTGCCTGGAGTCTCTGGGGGAGGAGGGAGACCCAGTACTTC | CAWSLWGRRETQYF
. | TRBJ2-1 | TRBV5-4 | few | TGTGCCAGCAGCTCGTTAGGGGGCTCCTACAATGAGCAGTTCTTC | CASSSLGGSYNEQFF
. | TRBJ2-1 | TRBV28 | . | TGTGCCAGCAGTTTAGTTTATAGTGAGCAGTTCTTC | CASSLVYSEQFF
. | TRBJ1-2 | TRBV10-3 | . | TGTGCCATCAGTGAGTCGGGGGGTGATGGCTACACCTTC | CAISESGGDGYTF
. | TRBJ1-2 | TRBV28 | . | TGTGCCAGCTCACAGGGAGGCTATGGCTACACCTTC | CASSQGGYGYTF
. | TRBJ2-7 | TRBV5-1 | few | TGCGCCAGCAGCTTGGGGGATTGGGGGAAGTACGAGCAGTACTTC | CASSLGDWGKYEQYF
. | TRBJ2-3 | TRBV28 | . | TGTGCCAGCAGTTTGGCTTTAGGGCATACGCAGTATTTT | CASSLALGHTQYF
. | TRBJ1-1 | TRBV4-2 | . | TGTGCCAGCAGCCCTACGACGACGGGGTTCACTGAAGCTTTCTTT | CASSPTTTGFTEAFF
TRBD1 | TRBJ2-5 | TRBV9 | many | TGTGCCAGCAGCTCGGACAGGCCCCAAGAGACCCAGTACTTC | CASSSDRPQETQYF
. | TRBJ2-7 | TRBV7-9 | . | TGTGCCAGCAGCAAATTTCCCTACGAGCAGTACTTC | CASSKFPYEQYF
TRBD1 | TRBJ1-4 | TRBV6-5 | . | TGTGCCAGCAGTTCTCAGGGGGAGGGTAATGAAAAACTGTTTTTT | CASSSQGEGNEKLFF
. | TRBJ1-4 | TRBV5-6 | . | TGTGCCAGCAGCTTGCGAGGGGTATTAGATGAAAAACTGTTTTTT | CASSLRGVLDEKLFF
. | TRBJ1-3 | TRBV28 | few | TGTGCCAGCAGTTCCCCGGGGGGGGCGTATGGAAACACCATATATTTT | CASSSPGGAYGNTIYF
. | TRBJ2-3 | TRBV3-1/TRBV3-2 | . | TGTGCCAGCAGCCTATCAGCGGGCCCCTCCCCAGATACGCAGTATTTT | CASSLSAGPSPDTQYF
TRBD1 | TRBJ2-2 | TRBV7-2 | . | TGTGCCAGCAGCGGGACAGGTGCCGGGGAGCTGTTTTTT | CASSGTGAGELFF
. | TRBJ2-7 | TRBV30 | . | TGTGCCTGTGTAAGGTCGACAGCAGACTACGAGCAGTACTTC | CACVRSTADYEQYF
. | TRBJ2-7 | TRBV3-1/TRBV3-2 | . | TGTGCCAGCAGCCAAAAGTACGAGCAGTACTTC | CASSQKYEQYF
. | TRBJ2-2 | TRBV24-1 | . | TGTGCCACCAGTGAGTCTCCCGGCAGCAACACCGGGGAGCTGTTTTTT | CATSESPGSNTGELFF
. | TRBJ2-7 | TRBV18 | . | TGTGCCAGCTCACCACCGACAGCCAGTTACGAGCAGTACTTC | CASSPPTASYEQYF
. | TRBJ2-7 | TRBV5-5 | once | TGTGCCAGCACCCCAGGGCAGGGAGGAAGCGAGCAGTACTTC | CASTPGQGGSEQYF